This T cell receptor beta chain stems from a study of cytomegalovirus exposure and HLA in healthy donors. Study-level points and caveats: Fewer N-insertions (relative to the approximately 670-donor mean) were reportedly seen in an Asian-associated ancestry cluster in a later analysis. Investigators reported 150 to 200 TCR beta chains as tied to cytomegalovirus.

Regarding this clone: No antigen is known for it.

Vbeta (60) and Jbeta (13) primers were used in the PCR. Assay used: immunoSEQ multiplex PCR; TCRdb lists only in-frame clones, some missing. This sample has about 160,000 clones, with roughly 80% found just once. The V and J ends lost 6 bases and 0 bases respectively, with 18 bases between them. Germline CDR1 LNHDA, CDR2 SQIVND (reference sequence). The length of the CDR3 is 17 residues. The sample was PBMCs. This chain links TRBV19 with TRBJ1-5; D ambiguous. The sequence derives from a girl between 10 and 17 years old in good health and CMV-seropositive. CDR3 sequence (DNA): TGTGCCAGTAGCCAATCCTTGACCGGAGATAGCAATCAGCCCCAGCATTTT. This encodes CASSQSLTGDSNQPQHF.